The present TCR beta chain was sequenced within a study of persistence of HIV-infected CD4 T cells. Findings and limits, study-wide: Compared with CD3/CD28-stimulated cells, CMV- and Gag-responding cells showed lower TCRbeta richness. Bulk TCR data could not be restricted to HIV-1-infected CMV-responding cells.

Sequencing used immunoSEQ version 4 in survey mode. Sequenced by immunoSEQ multiplex PCR; TCRdb stores in-frame clones only, minus some. The table lists 44,000 or so clones, about 89% of them singletons. Germline V gene lookup returns CDR1 SNHLY and CDR2 FYNNEI. V lost 2 bases and J 12 bases, leaving 23 bases between the germline ends. This CDR3 has 16 residues. A note on this clone: Its matching antigen is unknown.

Cells were stimulated nonspecifically with anti-CD3/anti-CD28 magnetic beads. CD4+ T cells upregulating both CD40 ligand and CD69 were sorted as responding cells. Undetectable plasma HIV-1 RNA below 50 copies/mL lasted at least 4 years. For approximately 17 hours, CD8-depleted PBMCs received anti-CD28/CD49d costimulation, a CD40-blocking antibody and enfuvirtide. The material sequenced was CD4+ T cells sorted from PBMCs after roughly 20-hour stimulation, taken from a patient who received antiretroviral therapy. The clonotype comes from an adult man with HIV who was CMV-seropositive. This chain joins TRBV2 and TRBJ2-1; the D gene is possibly TRBD1 (6 bases). The CDR3 coding sequence is TGTGCCAGCAGTGAAAGTGAGGGGGTTGTTCGACCCGGGCAGTTCTTC. Translated, it gives CASSESEGVVRPGQFF.